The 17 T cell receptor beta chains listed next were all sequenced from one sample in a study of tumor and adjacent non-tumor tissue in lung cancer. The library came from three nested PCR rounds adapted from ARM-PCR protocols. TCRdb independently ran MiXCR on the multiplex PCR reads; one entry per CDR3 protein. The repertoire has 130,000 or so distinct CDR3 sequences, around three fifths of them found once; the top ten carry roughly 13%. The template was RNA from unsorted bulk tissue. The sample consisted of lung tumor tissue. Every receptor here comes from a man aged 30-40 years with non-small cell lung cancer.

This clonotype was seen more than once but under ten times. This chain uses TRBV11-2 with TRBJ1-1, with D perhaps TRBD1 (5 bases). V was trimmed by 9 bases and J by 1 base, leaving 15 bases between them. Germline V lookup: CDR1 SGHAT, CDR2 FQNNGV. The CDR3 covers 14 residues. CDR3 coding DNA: TGTGCCAGTAGCCAAGACAGTGGGAACACTGAAGCTTTCTTT. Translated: CASSQDSGNTEAFF.

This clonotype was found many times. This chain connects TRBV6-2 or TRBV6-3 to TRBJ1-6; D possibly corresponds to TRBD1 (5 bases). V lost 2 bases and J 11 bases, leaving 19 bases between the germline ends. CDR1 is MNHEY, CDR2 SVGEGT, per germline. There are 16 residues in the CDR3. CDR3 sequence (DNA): TGTGCCAGCAGTTACAACGAAGGGATAGACAGCCCACCCCTCCACTTT. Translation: CASSYNEGIDSPPLHF.

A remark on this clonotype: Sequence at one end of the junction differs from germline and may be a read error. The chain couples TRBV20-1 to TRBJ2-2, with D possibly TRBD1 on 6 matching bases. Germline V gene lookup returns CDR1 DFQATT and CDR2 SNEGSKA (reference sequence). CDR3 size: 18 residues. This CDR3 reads CSARQARGWALYTGELFF. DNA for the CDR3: TGCAGTGCCCGACAGGCTCGCGGGTGGGCCTTATACACCGGGGAGTTGTTTTTT.

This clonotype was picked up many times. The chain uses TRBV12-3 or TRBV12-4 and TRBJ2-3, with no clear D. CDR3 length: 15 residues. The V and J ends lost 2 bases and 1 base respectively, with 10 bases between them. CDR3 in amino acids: CASSLRVTGTDTQYF. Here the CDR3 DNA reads TGTGCCAGCAGTTTACGGGTCACGGGCACAGATACGCAGTATTTT.

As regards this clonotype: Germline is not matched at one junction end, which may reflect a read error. This CDR3 is CSAREGRQGKMGRAQYF. The CDR3 DNA follows: TGTAGTGCTAGAGAAGGGAGGCAGGGGAAGATGGGGCGGGCCCAGTACTTC. J is TRBJ2-5 and V is TRBV20-1, with D tentatively TRBD1 or TRBD2 (6 bases each). In germline, CDR1 is DFQATT, CDR2 SNEGSKA (reference sequence). The CDR3 runs to 17 residues.

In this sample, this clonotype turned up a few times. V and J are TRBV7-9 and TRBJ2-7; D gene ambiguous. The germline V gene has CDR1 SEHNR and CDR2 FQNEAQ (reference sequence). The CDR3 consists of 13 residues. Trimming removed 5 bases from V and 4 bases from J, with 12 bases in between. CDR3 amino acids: CASSPSLRYEQYF. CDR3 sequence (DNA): TGTGCCAGCAGCCCAAGTCTCCGGTACGAGCAGTACTTC.

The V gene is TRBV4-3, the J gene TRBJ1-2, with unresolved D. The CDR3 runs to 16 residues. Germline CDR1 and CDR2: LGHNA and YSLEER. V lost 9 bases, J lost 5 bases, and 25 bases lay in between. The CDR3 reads CARSQEHDSGVYGYTF. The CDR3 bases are TGCGCCAGGAGTCAAGAGCACGACTCGGGAGTATATGGCTACACCTTC.

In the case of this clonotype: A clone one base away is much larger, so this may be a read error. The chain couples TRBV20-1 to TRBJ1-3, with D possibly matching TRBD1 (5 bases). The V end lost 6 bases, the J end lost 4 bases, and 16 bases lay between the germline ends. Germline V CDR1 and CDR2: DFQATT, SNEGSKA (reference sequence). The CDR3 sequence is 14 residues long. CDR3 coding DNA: TGCAGTGCCGTATCAGGGAGTACAGGAAACACCATATATTTT. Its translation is CSAVSGSTGNTIYF.

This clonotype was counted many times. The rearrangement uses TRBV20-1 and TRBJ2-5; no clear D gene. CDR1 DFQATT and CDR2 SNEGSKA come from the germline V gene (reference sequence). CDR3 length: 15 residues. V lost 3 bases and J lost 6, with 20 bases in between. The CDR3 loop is CSASRKGASTQTQYF. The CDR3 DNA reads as TGCAGTGCTAGTAGGAAGGGTGCGAGTACCCAGACCCAGTACTTC.

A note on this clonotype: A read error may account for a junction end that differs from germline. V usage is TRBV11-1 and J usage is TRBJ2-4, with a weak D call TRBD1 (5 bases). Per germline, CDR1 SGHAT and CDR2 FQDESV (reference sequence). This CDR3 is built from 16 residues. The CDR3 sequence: CACAHSGRATKNIQYF. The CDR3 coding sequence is TGTGCCTGCGCCCACTCAGGCAGGGCGACCAAAAACATTCAATACTTC.

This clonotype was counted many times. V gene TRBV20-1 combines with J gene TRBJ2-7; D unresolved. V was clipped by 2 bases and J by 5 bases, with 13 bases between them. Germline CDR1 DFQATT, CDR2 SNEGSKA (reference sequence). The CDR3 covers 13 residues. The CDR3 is CSARSSRSHEQYF. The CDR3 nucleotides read TGCAGTGCTAGATCGAGCAGGTCCCACGAGCAGTACTTC.

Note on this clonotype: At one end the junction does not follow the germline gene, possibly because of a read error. In DNA, the CDR3 is TGTGCCAGTAGCTTAGCGACCAGCTGGAGTCGCAATGAGCAGTTCTTC. As protein: CASSLATSWSRNEQFF. This chain uses TRBV11-1 with TRBJ2-1; maybe TRBD2 (5 bases). Germline values: CDR1 SGHAT, CDR2 FQDESV (reference sequence). This CDR3 spans 16 amino acids.

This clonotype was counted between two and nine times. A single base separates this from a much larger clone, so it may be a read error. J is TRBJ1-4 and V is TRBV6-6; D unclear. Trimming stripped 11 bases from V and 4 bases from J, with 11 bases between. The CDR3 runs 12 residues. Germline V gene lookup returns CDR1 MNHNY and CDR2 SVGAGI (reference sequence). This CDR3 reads CASGVRNEKLFF. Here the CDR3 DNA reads TGTGCCTCCGGCGTGCGTAATGAAAAACTGTTTTTT.

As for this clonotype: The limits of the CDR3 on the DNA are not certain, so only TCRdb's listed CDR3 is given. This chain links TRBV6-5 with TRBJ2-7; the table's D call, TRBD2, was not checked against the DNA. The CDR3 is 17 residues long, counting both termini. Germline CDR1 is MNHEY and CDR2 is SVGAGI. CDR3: CASTMGVGIGNSYERYF.

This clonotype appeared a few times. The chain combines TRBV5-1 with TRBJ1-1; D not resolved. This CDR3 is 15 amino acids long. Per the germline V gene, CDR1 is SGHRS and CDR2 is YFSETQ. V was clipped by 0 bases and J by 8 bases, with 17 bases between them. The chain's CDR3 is CASSLAGRFEDEAFF. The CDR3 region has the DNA TGCGCCAGCAGCTTGGCTGGGCGGTTCGAAGACGAAGCTTTCTTT.

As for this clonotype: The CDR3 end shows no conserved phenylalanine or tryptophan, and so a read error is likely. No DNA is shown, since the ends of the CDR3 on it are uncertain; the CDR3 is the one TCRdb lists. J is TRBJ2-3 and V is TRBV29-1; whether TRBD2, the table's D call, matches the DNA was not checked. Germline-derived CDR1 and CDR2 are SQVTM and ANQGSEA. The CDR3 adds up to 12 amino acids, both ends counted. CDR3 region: CSVRGEGSDRYS.

CDR3 nucleotide sequence: TGTGCCAGCAGTGCCAAGGGGCAGGGGTGGGCTTTCTTT. It yields the protein CASSAKGQGWAFF. The rearrangement links TRBV6-5 to TRBJ1-1; tentative D call: TRBD1 (6 bases). V was trimmed by 5 bases and J by 11 bases, leaving 18 bases between them. CDR3 length: 13 amino acids. Germline V gives CDR1 MNHEY, CDR2 SVGAGI.